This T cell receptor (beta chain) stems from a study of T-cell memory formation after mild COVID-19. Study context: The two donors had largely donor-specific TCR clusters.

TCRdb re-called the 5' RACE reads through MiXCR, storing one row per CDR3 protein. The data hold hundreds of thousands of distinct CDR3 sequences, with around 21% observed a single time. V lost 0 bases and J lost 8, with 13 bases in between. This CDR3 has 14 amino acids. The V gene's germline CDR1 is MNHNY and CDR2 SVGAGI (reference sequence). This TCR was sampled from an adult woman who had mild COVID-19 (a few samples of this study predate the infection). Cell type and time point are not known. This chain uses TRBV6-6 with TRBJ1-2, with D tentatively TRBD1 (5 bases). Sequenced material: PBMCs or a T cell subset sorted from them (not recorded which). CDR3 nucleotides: TGTGCCAGCAGTTACTCTGGGGGAGCAGGGGGCTACACCTTC. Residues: CASSYSGGAGGYTF.